This TCR beta chain originates from a study of coeliac disease. V gave up 2 bases and J gave up 2 bases; unmatched junction bases: 6. CDR3 size: 16 residues. Germline-derived CDR1 and CDR2 are PRHDT and FYEKMQ (reference sequence). Cells were frozen in aliquots of around 540,000, and one aliquot per fraction was sequenced. The table came from immunoSEQ multiplex PCR; TCRdb's copy has only in-frame clones and leaves some out. This sample has 4,000 to 6,000 clones, with about 64% found just once. The chain joins TRBV13 to TRBJ2-7, with 10 bases aligning to TRBD1. This TCR came from a woman in her seventies with celiac disease. The sequencing input was lamina propria lymphocytes from the gut. Here the CDR3 reads CASSLRQGAEPYEQYF. The CDR3 DNA sequence: TGTGCCAGCAGCTTAAGACAGGGGGCAGAGCCCTACGAGCAGTACTTC.